These T cell receptor beta chains were read from a single sample in a study of CD4 T cells in relation to SARS-CoV-2 and coronaviruses. No antigen has been assigned to these receptors. Only in-frame clones appear in the TCRdb table, and some are missing; sequencing was by immunoSEQ multiplex PCR. This sample has some 29,000 clones; 78% occur once, and the top ten carry about 20%. The source material was CD4+ T cells from PBMCs, cultured in vitro. The receptors shown here come from a human donor in good health. The CDR3 runs from the conserved cysteine through the conserved F or W. D genes are given only for firm matches. The listing skips clone size in some rows; elsewhere it reads once, few, many or a size class.

TRBD1	TRBV9	TRBJ2-1	.	18	TGTGCCAGCAGCTCCTCGCTCGGGACAGTCAGCTCCTACAATGAGCAGTTCTTC	CASSSSLGTVSSYNEQFF
.	TRBV10-3	TRBJ2-5	.	17	TGTGCCATCAGGTCGGGGGTCGGTCGGCGAGCCCAAGAGACCCAGTACTTC	CAIRSGVGRRAQETQYF
TRBD2	TRBV7-3	TRBJ2-5	.	14	TGTGCCAGCAGCCGGGGACTAGCGGGAGAGACCCAGTACTTC	CASSRGLAGETQYF
TRBD2	TRBV11-2	TRBJ2-1	once	15	TGTGCCAGCAGCTCTGGACTAGCCGCTTACAATGAGCAGTTCTTC	CASSSGLAAYNEQFF
.	TRBV6-2/TRBV6-3	TRBJ2-5	.	14	TGTGCCAGCAGTTACGGTCAAAGCCAAGAGACCCAGTACTTC	CASSYGQSQETQYF
.	TRBV27	TRBJ2-3	once	14	TGTGCCAGCAGTTTAAACCTCCCCAGAGATACGCAGTATTTT	CASSLNLPRDTQYF
.	TRBV5-4	TRBJ2-3	.	13	TGTGCCAGCAGCTTGGAGGGCGGTTATACGCAGTATTTT	CASSLEGGYTQYF
TRBD1	TRBV19	TRBJ1-1	.	14	TGTGCCAGTGAAAGGACAGGGGTCAACACTGAAGCTTTCTTT	CASERTGVNTEAFF
.	TRBV18	TRBJ1-2	once	14	TGTGCCAGCTCGCCTGGGACGGAAAGCTATGGCTACACCTTC	CASSPGTESYGYTF
TRBD1	TRBV6-1	TRBJ2-7	.	14	TGTGCCAGCCGTGACAGGGGGCTAGAGTACGAGCAGTACTTC	CASRDRGLEYEQYF
.	TRBV7-9	TRBJ2-7	few	13	TGTGCCAGCAGCACGACAGAGAACTACGAGCAGTACTTC	CASSTTENYEQYF
.	TRBV1	TRBJ1-5	.	17	TGCACCAGCAGCCCTGATTCCATTCCCCCTAGCAATCAGCCCCAGCATTTT	CTSSPDSIPPSNQPQHF
.	TRBV5-4	TRBJ2-1	.	11	TGTGCCAGCAGCTGGGACTCTGAGCAGTTCTTC	CASSWDSEQFF
.	TRBV3-1/TRBV3-2	TRBJ1-2	.	13	TGTGCCAGCAGCCAAGAAGAAGCGTGGGGCTACACCTTC	CASSQEEAWGYTF
TRBD1	TRBV14	TRBJ1-2	.	14	TGTGCCAGCAGCCGTAACAGGGGCCCCGGGGGCTACACCTTC	CASSRNRGPGGYTF
.	TRBV18	TRBJ1-2	.	15	TGTGCCAGCTCACGTCCCCCGTCCATTAACTATGGCTACACCTTC	CASSRPPSINYGYTF
TRBD2	TRBV2	TRBJ2-7	.	14	TGTGCCAGCAGTGGCTTAGCTCGGGGGGGAGAGCAGTACTTC	CASSGLARGGEQYF
.	TRBV20-1	TRBJ2-5	.	13	TGCAGTGCTAGTCGAACAGCACAAGAGACCCAGTACTTC	CSASRTAQETQYF
TRBD1	TRBV29-1	TRBJ1-5	.	13	TGCAGCGTTGGACAGGGCCAGGAACAGCCCCAGCATTTT	CSVGQGQEQPQHF
TRBD2	TRBV5-4	TRBJ2-7	.	13	TGTGCCAGCAGGGTAGCGGGCTCCTACGAGCAGTACTTC	CASRVAGSYEQYF
TRBD1	TRBV27	TRBJ1-5	few	14	TGTGCCAGCAGTTCCGGGACAGGGTATCAGCCCCAGCATTTT	CASSSGTGYQPQHF
TRBD1	TRBV5-6	TRBJ2-7	.	12	TGTGCCAGCAGCTTACAGGGGTTCGAGCAGTACTTC	CASSLQGFEQYF
.	TRBV2	TRBJ1-5	.	15	TGTGCCAGCGGTTCCGGGGGGGGCACGAATCAGCCCCAGCATTTT	CASGSGGGTNQPQHF
.	TRBV2	TRBJ1-2	.	16	TGTGCCAGCAGACCGAATCCAGGCGTTTCGAACTATGGCTACACCTTC	CASRPNPGVSNYGYTF
TRBD1	TRBV2	TRBJ2-2	.	13	TGTGCCAGCAGTGGACAGGGGACCGGGGAGCTGTTTTTT	CASSGQGTGELFF
TRBD1	TRBV7-2	TRBJ2-1	.	15	TGTGCCAGCAGCTTAGAACAGGGGTCCTACAATGAGCAGTTCTTC	CASSLEQGSYNEQFF
TRBD1	TRBV19	TRBJ1-2	.	14	TGTGCCAGTACCCACGAGGGGGCTTATGGTGGCTACACCTTC	CASTHEGAYGGYTF
.	TRBV19	TRBJ2-5	once	14	TGTGCCAGTAGTATGAGAGTGGAGAGGGAGACCCAGTACTTC	CASSMRVERETQYF
TRBD1	TRBV28	TRBJ2-4	.	18	TGTGCCAGCAGTTCTCTGACGGGACAGGGCCAGAGTCAGGACATTCAGTACTTC	CASSSLTGQGQSQDIQYF
.	TRBV21-1	TRBJ2-2	.	18	TGTGCCAGCAGTAGGGGTGGGGGGTTCCTCGCGAACACCGGGGAGCTGTTTTTT	CASSRGGGFLANTGELFF
TRBD1	TRBV19	TRBJ2-7	medium-sized	13	TGTGCCAGTAGTCCACAGGGGCTGGACGAGCAGTACTTC	CASSPQGLDEQYF
TRBD1	TRBV25-1	TRBJ2-7	.	13	TGTGCCAGCAGTGTGACAGGGACCTACGAGCAGTACTTC	CASSVTGTYEQYF
TRBD1	TRBV19	TRBJ1-6	.	13	TGTGCCAGTAGCGACAGGGGCAATTCACCCCTCCACTTT	CASSDRGNSPLHF
TRBD1	TRBV9	TRBJ2-1	.	16	TGTGCCAGCAGCAACTCCCAGAGGGGGGACAGGGATGAGCAGTTCTTC	CASSNSQRGDRDEQFF
.	TRBV6-5	TRBJ2-7	.	15	TGTGCCAGCAGTTACTCTGGGGAGGGGGTCCACGAGCAGTACTTC	CASSYSGEGVHEQYF
TRBD1	TRBV19	TRBJ1-5	few	14	TGTGCCAGTAGTACGTACAGGGGAAGACAGCCCCAGCATTTT	CASSTYRGRQPQHF
TRBD1	TRBV14	TRBJ2-3	.	16	TGTGCCAGCAGCCATGACCCGGGACAGGGGGACTATACGCAGTATTTT	CASSHDPGQGDYTQYF
.	TRBV5-1	TRBJ2-7	.	14	TGCGCCAGCACTAATACAGGAAACTCCTACGAGCAGTACTTC	CASTNTGNSYEQYF
.	TRBV2	TRBJ2-3	.	15	TGTGCCAGCAGTCTCCATGGGGCTAGCACAGATACGCAGTATTTT	CASSLHGASTDTQYF
.	TRBV7-2	TRBJ2-3	.	12	TGTGCCAGCAGCTTAGACACAGATACGCAGTATTTT	CASSLDTDTQYF